This T cell receptor beta chain originates from a study of shared clonotypes between healthy human individuals. Remarks on this clone: Its specificity is not known.

Profiling relied on immunoSEQ multiplex PCR, and the TCRdb table lists in-frame clones only, not all of them. The table has roughly 500,000 clones, 60% to 80% seen once. Study findings and constraints: Researchers sampled blood only, noting tissue repertoires likely differ.

Material: PBMCs. The sequence derives from a woman between 40 and 50 years old in good health. Some clones in this sample may be carry-over from other donors' samples.

This chain's CDR3 is CASSLNAGTGELFF. CDR3 DNA sequence: TGTGCCAGCAGCTTAAACGCGGGAACCGGGGAGCTGTTTTTT. V usage is TRBV7-3 and J usage is TRBJ2-2; TRBD2 is a possible D gene (6 bases). The germline CDR1 and CDR2 sequences are SGHTA and FQGTGA. V was trimmed by 1 base and J by 5 bases, leaving 8 bases between them. CDR3 size: 14 residues.